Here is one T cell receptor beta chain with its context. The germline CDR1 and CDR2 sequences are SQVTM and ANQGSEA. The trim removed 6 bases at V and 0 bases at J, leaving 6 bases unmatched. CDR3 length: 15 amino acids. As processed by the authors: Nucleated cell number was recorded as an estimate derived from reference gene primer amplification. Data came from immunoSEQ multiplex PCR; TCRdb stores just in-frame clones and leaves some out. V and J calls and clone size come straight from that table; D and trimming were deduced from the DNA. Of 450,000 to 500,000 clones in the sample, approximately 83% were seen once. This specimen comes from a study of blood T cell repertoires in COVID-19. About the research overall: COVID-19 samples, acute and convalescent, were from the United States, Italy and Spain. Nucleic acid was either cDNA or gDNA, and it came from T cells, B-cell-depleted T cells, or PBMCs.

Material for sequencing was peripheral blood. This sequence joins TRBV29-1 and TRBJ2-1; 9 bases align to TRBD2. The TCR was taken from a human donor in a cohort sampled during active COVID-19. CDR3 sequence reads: CSVASGASSYNEQFF. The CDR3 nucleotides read TGCAGCGTGGCTAGCGGGGCTAGCTCCTACAATGAGCAGTTCTTC.